This T cell receptor beta chain was sequenced during a study of human T cells and chemical hapten exposure (dated by TCRdb to the early 2020s). About the full investigation: For sensitization, 2% DPC in acetone was applied to a roughly 2 cm by roughly 2 cm area of upper inner arm skin. The patient cohort, mostly female, included alopecia areata with under or over 50% scalp involvement, alopecia totalis and alopecia universalis. This study followed changes in the peripheral blood TCR repertoire in vivo during primary and secondary sensitization of alopecia patients to the hapten diphenylcyclopropenone (DPC). Patients additionally received weekly therapeutic DPC doses to the scalp throughout the approximately 25-week study period. Blood samples were taken from patients before sensitization (week 0) and then at 2, 6 and about 24 weeks after DPC sensitization. Some 29 alopecia patients provided blood for TCR sequencing at one to four time points (pre-sensitization, 2, 6 and 24 weeks). Patch tests used Finn chambers with 0.01% DPC on the upper back, scored after 6 days by International Contact Dermatitis Research Group standards. The libraries were sequenced as a pool, and the TCR yield per sample differed mostly because of small variations in library volumes within the pool.

Library preparation employed RACE. Data came from a NextSeq 500. During library preparation, unique molecular identifiers were attached to individual cDNA molecules so that TCRs could be counted quantitatively and reproducibly. From each blood RNA sample, both TCR alpha and TCR beta chains were sequenced. As for the authors' bioinformatics: The median number of TCRs per sample was 95,638, ranging from about 23,224 to 750,000. V, J and CDR3 annotation of the TCR reads was performed with the Decombinator software suite. For PS versus PT1 abundance plots, all samples were subsampled to the same number of TCRs (28,000). Expanded TCRs were defined as absent before sensitization and observed at least eight times at the 2-week time point. The public reads were run again by TCRdb, first through fastp at Q25 and then through MiXCR, and only productive beta chains were kept. Every distinct CDR3 protein forms one entry, paired with its most common genes and DNA. The V and J calls were determined by TCRdb, not by the authors. For this sample there are 250,000 or so distinct CDR3 sequences; 7.5% to 8% appear just once. Of the sample, about 1.1% is held by the ten largest clones.

There are a few counts of this clonotype. Its antigen target is currently unknown. No base quality information exists; no much larger clone differs at one position. Read against the paper, the sample's time point label means: pre-sensitization, week 0. Explained via the paper, the treatment or condition label denotes: therapeutic diphenylcyclopropenone sensitization with weekly scalp DPC. At each patch-test visit, blood was drawn before the patch test was applied. Eligible patients were aged 18 to 70, diagnosed with alopecia, deemed suitable for DPC therapy, and excluded if pregnant. Total RNA was extracted from unfractionated whole blood collected in Tempus Blood RNA tubes. V is pruned by 6 bases and J by 6 bases, leaving 10 bases of the junction without a gene match. Counted from cysteine to phenylalanine, this CDR3 has 15 amino acids. Here the CDR3 DNA is all that survives: 45 bases in frame from base 1. CDR1 and CDR2 were assigned from the germline V gene (reference sequence) as MNHNY and SVGAGI.

Overall study outcomes, separate from this receptor: Repeated subsampling changed both the strength of the expansion versus patch-test correlation and the threshold at which the correlation became significant. Expanded TCRs formed significantly more large CDR3 similarity clusters than pre-sensitization or healthy control sets, consistent with antigen-driven responses. Patch test score was positively correlated with the number of PT1 expanded TCRs, with significance at thresholds 8, 16 and 32 but not at 4. No change with DPC sensitization was found in the number of TCRs above 1 in 1000 frequency, and no evidence of global repertoire structure alterations was found. Because every patient had alopecia, a presumed autoimmune disease, the patients' immune response might differ from that of healthy individuals.

This sample comprised whole blood, obtained in connection with sensitization to the hapten diphenylcyclopropenone (DPC). The rearrangement joined TRBV6-6 to TRBJ2-1, and 8 junction bases match TRBD1. This sequence originates from a man aged 18 to 29 with alopecia areata. Some clones in this sample may be carry-over from other donors' samples. The DNA reads as follows: TGTGCCAGCAGCCCCCGGACAGGGAGGCTCAATGAGCAGTTCTTC. Its translation is CASSPRTGRLNEQFF.